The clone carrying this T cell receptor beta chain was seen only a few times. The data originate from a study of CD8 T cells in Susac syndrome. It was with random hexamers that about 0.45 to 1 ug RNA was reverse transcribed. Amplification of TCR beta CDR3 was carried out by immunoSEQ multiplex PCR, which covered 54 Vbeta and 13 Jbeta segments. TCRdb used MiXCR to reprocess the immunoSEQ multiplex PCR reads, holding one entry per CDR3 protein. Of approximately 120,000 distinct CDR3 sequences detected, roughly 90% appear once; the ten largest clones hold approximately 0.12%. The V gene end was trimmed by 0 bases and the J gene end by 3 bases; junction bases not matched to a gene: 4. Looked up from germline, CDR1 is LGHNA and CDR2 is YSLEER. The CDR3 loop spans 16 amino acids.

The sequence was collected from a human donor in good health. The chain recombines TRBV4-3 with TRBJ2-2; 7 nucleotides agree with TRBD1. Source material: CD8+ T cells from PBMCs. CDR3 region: CASSQDRGWDTGELFF. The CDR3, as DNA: TGCGCCAGCAGCCAAGACAGGGGGTGGGACACCGGGGAGCTGTTTTTT.